One and the same sample provided the 30 T cell receptor beta chains below, sequenced in a study of T-cell memory formation after mild COVID-19. From the 5' RACE reads, TCRdb called clonotypes with MiXCR, one entry per CDR3 protein. The sample comprises about 270,000 distinct CDR3 sequences, around 17% of which are singletons, and 23% rests with the top ten. The material sequenced was PBMCs or a T cell subset sorted from them (not recorded which). The receptor set was obtained from a man aged 18 to 29 who had mild COVID-19 (a few samples of this study predate the infection). Cell type and time point are not known.

The table lists this clonotype with many counts. The CDR3 region has the DNA TGTGCCAGCAGCCGAGGGCCCTACGAGCAGTACTTC. It is translated as CASSRGPYEQYF. The chain employs TRBV12-3 or TRBV12-4 and TRBJ2-7, with D perhaps TRBD2 (5 bases). This CDR3 is 12 amino acids long. V lost 6 bases and J 2 bases, leaving 8 bases between the germline ends.

V usage is TRBV10-3 and J usage is TRBJ2-2, with D possibly matching TRBD1 (6 bases). Trimming removed 5 bases at V and 0 bases at J, with 10 bases between. Germline V gives CDR1 ENHRY, CDR2 SYGVKD. The CDR3 has 15 residues. Here the CDR3 DNA reads TGTGCCATCAGTCTGGGGACAACGAACACCGGGGAGCTGTTTTTT. Translation: CAISLGTTNTGELFF.

The V gene is TRBV2, the J gene TRBJ2-5, with D unclear. CDR1 and CDR2 from the germline V gene are SNHLY and FYNNEI. The CDR3 extends over 13 amino acids. The germline V and J ends were trimmed by 3 bases and 5 bases, with 10 bases remaining between them. DNA of the CDR3: TGTGCCAGCAGTGAGGAACAGCCGGAGACCCAGTACTTC. As protein: CASSEEQPETQYF.

There are a few counts of this clonotype. V and J are TRBV29-1 and TRBJ2-7; possibly TRBD1 or TRBD2 for D (5 bases each). With 3 bases removed from V and 2 bases from J, the gap between germline ends came to 5 bases. The V gene's germline CDR1 is SQVTM and CDR2 ANQGSEA. CDR3 length: 11 amino acids. The DNA of the CDR3 is TGCAGCGTTGAGGGACCCTACGAGCAGTACTTC. It encodes CSVEGPYEQYF.

This clonotype appeared a few times. V usage is TRBV9 and J usage is TRBJ1-2; TRBD1 agrees at 8 bases. This CDR3 comprises 14 residues. The junction had 4 bases not matched to a gene; V was cut back by 2 bases and J by 4 bases. Germline-derived CDR1 and CDR2 are SGDLS and YYNGEE. CDR3 coding DNA: TGTGCCAGCAGCGTCCCTACAGGGGGCTATGGCTACACCTTC. Translation: CASSVPTGGYGYTF.

The table lists this clonotype with a few counts. The genes are TRBV28 and TRBJ1-2, with 7 bases lining up with TRBD1. CDR1 MDHEN and CDR2 SYDVKM come from the germline V gene. The CDR3 runs to 15 residues. Unmatched junction bases numbered 7, after V lost 2 bases and J lost 4 bases. The CDR3 reads CASSLVQGFSYGYTF. The CDR3 nucleotides are TGTGCCAGCAGTTTAGTACAGGGGTTCTCCTATGGCTACACCTTC.

The chain combines TRBV10-3 with TRBJ2-4, with 10 bases fitting TRBD1. Germline V lookup: CDR1 ENHRY, CDR2 SYGVKD. J lost 5 bases, V lost 9 bases, and 1 base had no gene match. The CDR3 runs 12 residues. In DNA form, the CDR3 reads TGTGCCATTGGGACAGGGGAAAACATTCAGTACTTC. It is translated as CAIGTGENIQYF.

The chain has TRBV7-6 and TRBJ1-6; no firm D call. Germline CDR1 and CDR2: SGHVS and FNYEAQ. The CDR3 is made up of 17 amino acids. Trimming stripped 6 bases from V and 0 bases from J, with 15 bases between. CDR3 loop: CASRKHGELSYNSPLHF. CDR3 bases: TGTGCCAGCAGAAAACACGGCGAACTCTCCTATAATTCACCCCTCCACTTT.

This chain uses TRBV20-1 with TRBJ2-3, with TRBD2 matching 13 bases. CDR1 and CDR2 (germline): DFQATT, SNEGSKA (reference sequence). This CDR3 comprises 15 residues. The trim removed 6 bases at V and 2 bases at J, leaving 5 bases unmatched. CDR3 in amino acids: CSAELAGGVTDTQYF. The CDR3 region has the DNA TGCAGTGCGGAACTAGCGGGGGGGGTCACAGATACGCAGTATTTT.

This clonotype was seen more than once but under ten times. The rearrangement joins TRBV15 to TRBJ2-5, with 8 bases lining up with TRBD1. The CDR3 spans 14 residues. Germline V lookup: CDR1 LNHNV, CDR2 YYDKDF (reference sequence). V shed 3 bases and J 0 bases; nucleotides not matched to a gene: 0. The CDR3 loop reads CATSRDRDQETQYF. The CDR3 DNA reads TGTGCCACCAGCAGGGACAGGGACCAAGAGACCCAGTACTTC.

The rearrangement uses TRBV7-2 and TRBJ2-1, with 8 bases fitting TRBD2. The V gene end was trimmed by 1 base and the J gene end by 3 bases; junction bases not matched to a gene: 11. The V gene's germline CDR1 is SGHTA and CDR2 FQGNSA. The CDR3 runs to 18 residues. The CDR3 bases are TGTGCCAGCAGCTTAGTTAGGGCCGGGGGGGCTTTCTACAATGAGCAGTTCTTC. Encoded protein: CASSLVRAGGAFYNEQFF.

The CDR3: CSAREGRNANYGYTF. The CDR3 bases are TGCAGTGCTAGAGAAGGTAGAAACGCTAACTATGGCTACACCTTC. The chain joins TRBV20-1 to TRBJ1-2, with unresolved D. The CDR3 contains 15 residues. The germline gives CDR1 DFQATT, CDR2 SNEGSKA (reference sequence). V was pared by 0 bases and J by 0 bases, with 11 bases between.

The chain uses TRBV12-3 or TRBV12-4 and TRBJ2-5; D may correspond to TRBD1 or TRBD2 (5 bases each). The V gene lost 4 bases and the J gene lost 5 bases, with 17 bases spanning the gap. The CDR3 has 15 residues. CDR3 residues: CASSSGTPGVETQYF. CDR3 sequence (DNA): TGTGCCAGCAGTTCCGGGACCCCGGGCGTGGAGACCCAGTACTTC.

V gene TRBV20-1 combines with J gene TRBJ2-3; 7 bases are a match to TRBD2. The length of the CDR3 is 14 residues. Germline trimming cut 5 bases from V and 3 bases from J; bases unmatched to any gene: 8. Germline loops: CDR1 DFQATT, CDR2 SNEGSKA (reference sequence). CDR3 sequence: CSAPRGVATDTQYF. Written as DNA, the CDR3 is TGCAGTGCTCCTCGGGGGGTAGCGACAGATACGCAGTATTTT.

The sample holds many counts of this clonotype. V is TRBV12-3 or TRBV12-4 and J is TRBJ2-5, with D perhaps matching TRBD1 (6 bases). Trimming stripped 5 bases from V and 5 bases from J, with 12 bases between. The CDR3 totals 13 residues. CDR3 sequence reads: CASSGQPAETQYF. In DNA form, the CDR3 reads TGTGCCAGCAGTGGACAGCCTGCGGAGACCCAGTACTTC.

The sample holds a few counts of this clonotype. The germline gene is not matched at one end of the junction; a read error may be the cause. The V and J genes are TRBV7-9 and TRBJ1-2; D gene unclear. Germline loops: CDR1 SEHNR, CDR2 FQNEAQ (reference sequence). CDR3 size: 11 residues. The DNA of the CDR3 is TGTGCCAGCAGCTTAGGTGGTGGCCGGGCCTTC. It specifies CASSLGGGRAF.

This clonotype was picked up a small number of times. The J gene is TRBJ1-2, the V gene TRBV18; D call uncertain. Germline values: CDR1 KGHSH, CDR2 LQKENI. V shed 2 bases and J shed 8 bases, with 12 bases lying between them. The CDR3 has 13 residues. The CDR3 loop is CASSPFQERGYTF. The CDR3 DNA reads as TGTGCCAGCTCACCATTCCAGGAACGCGGCTACACCTTC.

This clonotype occurred a few times. The chain is built from TRBV4-1 and TRBJ2-5; 11 positions match TRBD2. The CDR3 totals 17 residues. V lost 0 bases, J lost 4 bases, and 7 bases stayed unmatched. Germline V gene data show CDR1 as MGHRA and CDR2 as YSYEKL. CDR3 in amino acids: CASSQDTASGGLETQYF. Written as DNA, the CDR3 is TGCGCCAGCAGCCAAGATACGGCTAGCGGGGGGCTAGAGACCCAGTACTTC.

This clonotype was detected a few times. The chain joins TRBV7-9 to TRBJ1-1; D unclear. Trimming took off 5 bases at V and 4 bases at J, with 14 bases between the two ends. The CDR3 length is 14 residues. Germline values: CDR1 SEHNR, CDR2 FQNEAQ (reference sequence). The CDR3 sequence: CASSKDGRGTEAFF. For the CDR3, the DNA is TGTGCCAGCAGCAAGGACGGCAGAGGCACTGAAGCTTTCTTT.

The gene calls are TRBV4-3 and TRBJ2-5; a weak D match, TRBD1 (7 bases). The CDR3 has 14 amino acids. Germline V gene data show CDR1 as LGHNA and CDR2 as YSLEER. V lost 4 bases and J 3 bases, leaving 12 bases between the germline ends. CDR3 region: CASSRTGLKETQYF. DNA for the CDR3: TGCGCCAGCAGCCGGACAGGACTAAAAGAGACCCAGTACTTC.

The rearrangement links TRBV29-1 to TRBJ2-6, with D unclear. Germline lookup yields CDR1 SQVTM and CDR2 ANQGSEA. The V end was cut by 3 bases, the J end by 0 bases, with 12 bases between. CDR3 size: 16 residues. The CDR3 sequence: CSVEPAESSGANVLTF. The CDR3 bases are TGCAGCGTTGAGCCGGCGGAGAGCTCTGGGGCCAACGTCCTGACTTTC.

The genes are TRBV4-3 and TRBJ1-2; TRBD1 might be the D (6 bases). The length of the CDR3 is 15 residues. V was pared by 7 bases and J by 4 bases, with 19 bases between. Per germline, CDR1 LGHNA and CDR2 YSLEER. The CDR3 DNA sequence: TGCGCCAGCACCCGGCAGGCAGGGGACTCCTATGGCTACACCTTC. The encoded protein is CASTRQAGDSYGYTF.

The rearrangement links TRBV4-3 to TRBJ2-7, with D unresolved. The CDR3 has 14 residues. The ends were cut back, 2 bases at V and 5 bases at J, with 13 bases in the middle. The V gene's germline CDR1 is LGHNA and CDR2 YSLEER. CDR3 bases: TGCGCCAGCAGCCAATTTATGAAGGGCAACGAGCAGTACTTC. The encoded protein is CASSQFMKGNEQYF.

The sample holds a few counts of this clonotype. The chain has TRBV28 and TRBJ2-1; maybe TRBD2 (5 bases). Trimming took off 7 bases at V and 3 bases at J, with 16 bases between the two ends. Germline V gene sequence: CDR1 MDHEN, CDR2 SYDVKM. This CDR3 has 15 residues. The chain's CDR3 is CASTPADFGYNEQFF. CDR3 nucleotide sequence: TGTGCCAGCACCCCCGCGGACTTTGGCTACAATGAGCAGTTCTTC.

The chain recombines TRBV27 with TRBJ1-5, with 7 bases aligning to TRBD1. The CDR3 runs to 13 residues. CDR1 and CDR2 (germline): MNHEY, SMNVEV (reference sequence). The V gene end was trimmed by 5 bases and the J gene end by 6 bases; junction bases not matched to a gene: 4. CDR3 DNA: TGTGCCAGCAGTCGTACAGGGGCTCAGCCCCAGCATTTT. It translates to CASSRTGAQPQHF.

This clonotype was found a few times. The chain employs TRBV7-8 and TRBJ2-7, with 8 bases identical to TRBD1. CDR1 and CDR2 from the germline V gene are SGHVS and FQNEAQ. This CDR3 comprises 15 residues. The trim removed 5 bases at V and 3 bases at J, leaving 9 bases unmatched. CDR3 residues: CASSRRPTGGYEQYV. CDR3 bases: TGTGCCAGCAGCCGCCGTCCTACAGGGGGCTACGAGCAGTACGTC.

This clonotype turned up a few times. This sequence joins TRBV4-3 and TRBJ2-2; 8 bases match TRBD1. In germline, CDR1 is LGHNA, CDR2 YSLEER. The length of the CDR3 is 16 residues. After removal of 4 bases from V and 0 bases from J, the junction contained 4 bases not matched to a gene. The CDR3 reads CASSRRQGPNTGELFF. CDR3 sequence (DNA): TGCGCCAGCAGCCGCCGACAGGGGCCGAACACCGGGGAGCTGTTTTTT.

The chain joins TRBV7-2 to TRBJ2-5, with D maybe TRBD2 (6 bases). Germline V lookup: CDR1 SGHTA, CDR2 FQGNSA. V lost 6 bases, J lost 3 bases, and 11 bases lay in between. This CDR3 region has 13 residues. CDR3 in amino acids: CASRRGGEETQYF. The CDR3 DNA reads as TGTGCCAGCAGACGCGGAGGGGAAGAGACCCAGTACTTC. The entire variable domain, with the rest obtained from reference TRBV7-2 and TRBJ2-5, is as follows: GAGVSQSPSNKVTEKGKDVELRCDPISGHTALYWYRQSLGQGLEFLIYFQGNSAPDKSGLPSDRFSAERTGGSVSTLTIQRTQQEDSAVYLCASRRGGEETQYFGPGTRLLVL.

This clonotype was detected only a few times. The chain links TRBV21-1 to TRBJ2-7; TRBD1 reflects the table's D call only, with no check against the DNA. TRBV21-1 is assigned pseudogene status. The length of the CDR3 is 13 residues. The CDR3 loop is CATPPRVTYEQYV. In nucleotides, the CDR3 is TGTGCCACCCCCCCCAGGGTAACCTACGAGCAGTACGTC.

In its sample, this clonotype was seen a few times. The rearrangement links TRBV9 to TRBJ2-2; D unclear. Trimming took 6 bases from V and 0 from J, leaving 6 bases between them. Germline V CDR1 and CDR2: SGDLS, YYNGEE. The CDR3 extends over 13 amino acids. CDR3: CASTSANTGELFF. CDR3 sequence (DNA): TGTGCCAGCACCAGCGCGAACACCGGGGAGCTGTTTTTT.